This is a list of T cell receptor beta chains from one sample in a study of chemoradiotherapy in HPV16-positive cancers. Sequencing was performed with immunoSEQ multiplex PCR; in TCRdb, only in-frame clones are kept and a portion is missing. The table has around 40,000 clones, 65% to 80% seen once. The specimen was blood, collected from a patient who underwent chemoradiotherapy. The source of these receptors is a human donor with HPV-associated anogenital cancer. The CDR3 runs from the conserved cysteine through the conserved F or W. Each record gives: clone size, J gene, D gene, V gene, CDR3 protein, CDR3 DNA. D genes are given only for firm matches. Clone size is given for some rows only: seen once, a few or many times, or a class if the clone is expanded.

clone_size: .
j_call: TRBJ2-5
d_call: TRBD2
v_call: TRBV10-3
cdr3_aa: CATSFGLAGGYQETQYF
cdr3_nt: TGTGCCACTTCCTTCGGACTAGCGGGGGGGTACCAAGAGACCCAGTACTTC

clone_size: .
j_call: TRBJ1-1
d_call: TRBD1
v_call: TRBV5-1
cdr3_aa: CASSPGGGVNTEAFF
cdr3_nt: TGCGCCAGCAGCCCAGGGGGGGGCGTTAACACTGAAGCTTTCTTT

clone_size: .
j_call: TRBJ1-2
d_call: .
v_call: TRBV7-9
cdr3_aa: CASSLGRDTGYTF
cdr3_nt: TGTGCCAGCAGCTTAGGGCGGGACACTGGCTACACCTTC

clone_size: .
j_call: TRBJ1-2
d_call: .
v_call: TRBV6-5
cdr3_aa: CASRPQSLYGYTF
cdr3_nt: TGTGCCAGCCGACCACAGTCCCTTTATGGCTACACCTTC

clone_size: .
j_call: TRBJ2-5
d_call: TRBD1
v_call: TRBV4-1
cdr3_aa: CASSSGTGETQYF
cdr3_nt: TGCGCCAGCAGCTCCGGGACAGGAGAGACCCAGTACTTC

clone_size: .
j_call: TRBJ1-2
d_call: .
v_call: TRBV4-1
cdr3_aa: CASSQAEEPPSPF
cdr3_nt: TGCGCCAGCAGCCAAGCGGAAGAGCCTCCCTCTCCTTTC

clone_size: .
j_call: TRBJ1-1
d_call: .
v_call: TRBV30
cdr3_aa: CAWTHGGSRTEAFF
cdr3_nt: TGTGCCTGGACCCACGGAGGTTCGCGTACTGAAGCTTTCTTT

clone_size: few
j_call: TRBJ1-1
d_call: .
v_call: TRBV5-1
cdr3_aa: CASSLRGGYMNTEAFF
cdr3_nt: TGCGCCAGCAGCTTGCGGGGGGGATACATGAACACTGAAGCTTTCTTT

clone_size: .
j_call: TRBJ2-3
d_call: .
v_call: TRBV9
cdr3_aa: CASSVPREGADTQYF
cdr3_nt: TGTGCCAGCAGCGTCCCCAGGGAGGGGGCAGATACGCAGTATTTT

clone_size: .
j_call: TRBJ2-1
d_call: .
v_call: TRBV19
cdr3_aa: CASSIAGRGAYNEQFF
cdr3_nt: TGTGCCAGTAGTATAGCGGGGCGGGGAGCCTACAATGAGCAGTTCTTC

clone_size: .
j_call: TRBJ1-1
d_call: .
v_call: TRBV9
cdr3_aa: CASSVGTESMNTEAFF
cdr3_nt: TGTGCCAGCAGCGTAGGGACCGAGTCCATGAACACTGAAGCTTTCTTT

clone_size: .
j_call: TRBJ2-1
d_call: .
v_call: TRBV5-1
cdr3_aa: CASSLVADNEQFF
cdr3_nt: TGCGCCAGCAGCTTGGTTGCAGACAATGAGCAGTTCTTC

clone_size: few
j_call: TRBJ2-7
d_call: .
v_call: TRBV27
cdr3_aa: CASTHGRAGTYEQYF
cdr3_nt: TGTGCCAGCACCCATGGTCGGGCGGGAACCTACGAGCAGTACTTC

clone_size: .
j_call: TRBJ2-3
d_call: .
v_call: TRBV29-1
cdr3_aa: CSVVGGTDTQYF
cdr3_nt: TGCAGCGTCGTTGGCGGCACAGATACGCAGTATTTT

clone_size: .
j_call: TRBJ1-1
d_call: .
v_call: TRBV5-1
cdr3_aa: CASSLQENTEAFF
cdr3_nt: TGCGCCAGCAGCTTACAGGAAAACACTGAAGCTTTCTTT

clone_size: once
j_call: TRBJ1-1
d_call: TRBD1
v_call: TRBV29-1
cdr3_aa: CSVVRQGWPEAFF
cdr3_nt: TGCAGCGTTGTTCGACAGGGGTGGCCTGAAGCTTTCTTT

clone_size: .
j_call: TRBJ2-1
d_call: .
v_call: TRBV6-5
cdr3_aa: CASSPRTVYNEQFF
cdr3_nt: TGTGCCAGCAGTCCACGGACGGTATACAATGAGCAGTTCTTC

clone_size: .
j_call: TRBJ1-3
d_call: .
v_call: TRBV27
cdr3_aa: CASSSQGHYGNTIYF
cdr3_nt: TGTGCCAGCAGTTCCCAGGGTCACTATGGAAACACCATATATTTT

clone_size: few
j_call: TRBJ1-2
d_call: .
v_call: TRBV2
cdr3_aa: CASSQDSARGYTF
cdr3_nt: TGTGCCAGCAGTCAGGACAGCGCTAGGGGCTACACCTTC

clone_size: .
j_call: TRBJ1-2
d_call: .
v_call: TRBV13
cdr3_aa: CASSPPAPAYGYTF
cdr3_nt: TGTGCCAGCAGCCCGCCCGCCCCAGCCTATGGCTACACCTTC

clone_size: .
j_call: TRBJ2-7
d_call: TRBD2
v_call: TRBV18
cdr3_aa: CASSPPGLAGGYEQYF
cdr3_nt: TGTGCTAGCTCACCCCCGGGTCTAGCGGGGGGGTACGAGCAGTACTTC

clone_size: .
j_call: TRBJ1-2
d_call: .
v_call: TRBV11-1
cdr3_aa: CASSLSGVFDYGYTF
cdr3_nt: TGTGCCAGCAGCTTGAGTGGAGTGTTCGACTATGGCTACACCTTC

clone_size: .
j_call: TRBJ1-2
d_call: .
v_call: TRBV6-5
cdr3_aa: CASSYSEWNGYTF
cdr3_nt: TGTGCCAGCAGTTACTCGGAGTGGAATGGCTACACCTTC

clone_size: .
j_call: TRBJ1-2
d_call: TRBD1
v_call: TRBV10-3
cdr3_aa: CAISGGTAPYGYTF
cdr3_nt: TGTGCCATCAGTGGCGGGACAGCCCCCTATGGCTACACCTTC

clone_size: .
j_call: TRBJ2-1
d_call: TRBD2
v_call: TRBV5-1
cdr3_aa: CASSLASGGFDEQFF
cdr3_nt: TGCGCCAGCAGCTTGGCCAGCGGGGGTTTCGATGAGCAGTTCTTC

clone_size: .
j_call: TRBJ2-5
d_call: .
v_call: TRBV14
cdr3_aa: CASSQVPEWETQYF
cdr3_nt: TGTGCCAGCAGCCAAGTTCCCGAATGGGAGACCCAGTACTTC

clone_size: .
j_call: TRBJ2-3
d_call: TRBD2
v_call: TRBV7-3
cdr3_aa: CASSIAGGSTDTQYF
cdr3_nt: TGTGCCAGCAGCATAGCGGGGGGGAGCACAGATACGCAGTATTTT

clone_size: .
j_call: TRBJ2-1
d_call: TRBD2
v_call: TRBV7-3
cdr3_aa: CASSFLAGGSYEQFF
cdr3_nt: TGTGCCAGCAGCTTCCTCGCGGGGGGTTCGTATGAGCAGTTCTTC

clone_size: few
j_call: TRBJ1-1
d_call: .
v_call: TRBV19
cdr3_aa: CASSIDGGNTEAFF
cdr3_nt: TGTGCCAGTAGTATAGATGGCGGGAACACTGAAGCTTTCTTT

clone_size: .
j_call: TRBJ2-6
d_call: .
v_call: TRBV7-3
cdr3_aa: CASSLLGTGANVLTF
cdr3_nt: TGTGCCAGCAGCTTACTGGGGACGGGGGCCAACGTCCTGACTTTC

clone_size: .
j_call: TRBJ2-3
d_call: .
v_call: TRBV5-1
cdr3_aa: CASSGGGQSTDTQYF
cdr3_nt: TGCGCCAGCAGCGGAGGGGGACAGAGCACAGATACGCAGTATTTT

clone_size: .
j_call: TRBJ1-4
d_call: TRBD1
v_call: TRBV7-9
cdr3_aa: CASSLGQGIVEKLFF
cdr3_nt: TGTGCCAGCAGCTTGGGACAGGGCATCGTTGAAAAACTGTTTTTT

clone_size: few
j_call: TRBJ2-5
d_call: TRBD2
v_call: TRBV2
cdr3_aa: CASSELAGDGETQYF
cdr3_nt: TGTGCCAGCAGTGAGCTAGCGGGGGATGGAGAGACCCAGTACTTC

clone_size: .
j_call: TRBJ2-2
d_call: .
v_call: TRBV4-3
cdr3_aa: CASSHPHTEVDTGELFF
cdr3_nt: TGCGCCAGCAGCCATCCCCACACAGAAGTTGACACCGGGGAGCTGTTTTTT

clone_size: .
j_call: TRBJ2-1
d_call: TRBD1
v_call: TRBV5-1
cdr3_aa: CASSLGQGAGQFF
cdr3_nt: TGCGCCAGCAGCTTGGGACAGGGGGCCGGGCAGTTCTTC

clone_size: once
j_call: TRBJ2-7
d_call: TRBD1
v_call: TRBV7-8
cdr3_aa: CASSLATGGMNEQYF
cdr3_nt: TGTGCCAGCAGCTTAGCGACAGGGGGCATGAACGAGCAGTACTTC

clone_size: .
j_call: TRBJ2-3
d_call: TRBD2
v_call: TRBV19
cdr3_aa: CASSTPSGGIADTQYF
cdr3_nt: TGTGCCAGTAGTACTCCTAGCGGGGGGATCGCAGATACGCAGTATTTT

clone_size: .
j_call: TRBJ1-3
d_call: .
v_call: TRBV7-2
cdr3_aa: CASSLGGERRVSGNTIYF
cdr3_nt: TGTGCCAGCAGCTTAGGGGGGGAGAGGCGCGTCTCTGGAAACACCATATATTTT

clone_size: few
j_call: TRBJ1-5
d_call: TRBD1
v_call: TRBV10-3
cdr3_aa: CAISVTGSDQPQHF
cdr3_nt: TGTGCCATCAGTGTGACAGGGTCCGATCAGCCCCAGCATTTT

clone_size: .
j_call: TRBJ1-2
d_call: TRBD1
v_call: TRBV6-6
cdr3_aa: CASSLGQGEVGYTF
cdr3_nt: TGTGCCAGCAGTTTGGGACAGGGGGAGGTTGGCTACACCTTC

clone_size: .
j_call: TRBJ1-2
d_call: .
v_call: TRBV11-2
cdr3_aa: CASSLGGYGYGYTF
cdr3_nt: TGTGCCAGCAGCTTAGGTGGTTACGGGTATGGCTACACCTTC

clone_size: .
j_call: TRBJ1-6
d_call: .
v_call: TRBV10-3
cdr3_aa: CAVQAGDSPLHF
cdr3_nt: TGTGCCGTCCAGGCCGGTGATTCACCCCTCCACTTT

clone_size: .
j_call: TRBJ2-3
d_call: .
v_call: TRBV6-1
cdr3_aa: CASSERTGTDTQYF
cdr3_nt: TGTGCCAGCAGTGAACGGACAGGCACAGATACGCAGTATTTT

clone_size: .
j_call: TRBJ1-5
d_call: .
v_call: TRBV7-9
cdr3_aa: CASSLAVGAVERPQHF
cdr3_nt: TGTGCCAGCAGCTTAGCGGTGGGCGCGGTCGAGCGGCCCCAGCATTTT

clone_size: .
j_call: TRBJ1-1
d_call: TRBD1
v_call: TRBV7-6
cdr3_aa: CASSLAKTGGGTEAFF
cdr3_nt: TGTGCCAGCAGCTTGGCAAAGACAGGGGGAGGGACTGAAGCTTTCTTT

clone_size: .
j_call: TRBJ2-3
d_call: TRBD1
v_call: TRBV7-7
cdr3_aa: CASSSGGTDTQYF
cdr3_nt: TGTGCCAGCAGCTCAGGGGGAACAGATACGCAGTATTTT

clone_size: once
j_call: TRBJ1-2
d_call: .
v_call: TRBV19
cdr3_aa: CASSDAGTPYGYTF
cdr3_nt: TGTGCCAGTAGTGATGCCGGGACACCCTATGGCTACACCTTC

clone_size: .
j_call: TRBJ1-6
d_call: .
v_call: TRBV7-2
cdr3_aa: CASSFLGPSEPLHF
cdr3_nt: TGTGCCAGCAGCTTCCTCGGCCCATCGGAACCCCTCCACTTT